This T cell receptor beta chain was sequenced in a study of blood T cell repertoires in COVID-19. Measured with immunoSEQ multiplex PCR; TCRdb has only the in-frame clones, and not every one. In the table there are 450,000 or so clones, roughly 89% of which are singletons. The CDR3 contains 15 residues. Germline CDR1 and CDR2: KGHSH and LQKENI. Germline trimming cut 2 bases from V and 2 bases from J; bases unmatched to any gene: 5. Specimen: peripheral blood. The J gene is TRBJ2-7, the V gene TRBV18, with 8 bases aligning to TRBD1. This clonotype was obtained from a man between 18 and 35 years old with COVID-19, enrolled during active disease. The CDR3 reads CASSPRTGNPYEQYF. In DNA form, the CDR3 reads TGTGCCAGCTCACCAAGGACAGGGAATCCCTACGAGCAGTACTTC.